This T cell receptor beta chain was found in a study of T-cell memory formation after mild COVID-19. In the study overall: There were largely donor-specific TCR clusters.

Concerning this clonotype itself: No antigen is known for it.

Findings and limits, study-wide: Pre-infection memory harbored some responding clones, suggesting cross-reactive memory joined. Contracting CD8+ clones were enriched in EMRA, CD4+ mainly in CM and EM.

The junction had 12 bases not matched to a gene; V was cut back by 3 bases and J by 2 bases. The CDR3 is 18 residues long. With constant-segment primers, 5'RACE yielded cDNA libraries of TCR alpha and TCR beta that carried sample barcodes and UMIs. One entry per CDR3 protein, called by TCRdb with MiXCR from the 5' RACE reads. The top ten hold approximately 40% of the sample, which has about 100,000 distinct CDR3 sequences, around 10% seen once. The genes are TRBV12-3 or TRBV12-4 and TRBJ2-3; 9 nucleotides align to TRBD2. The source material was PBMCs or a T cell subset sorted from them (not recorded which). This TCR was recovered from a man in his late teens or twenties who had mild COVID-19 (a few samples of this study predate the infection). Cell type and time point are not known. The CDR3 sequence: CASSFGVRGGHITDTQYF. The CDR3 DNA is TGTGCCAGCAGTTTTGGGGTGCGGGGGGGACATATCACAGATACGCAGTATTTT.